This passage covers 20 T cell receptor beta chains from one sample sequenced in a study of CXCR3-negative and CXCR3-positive naive CD8 T cells. No antigens are known for them. Findings and limits, study-wide: The TRB CDR3s that CXCR3-positive naive cells carried were more hydrophobic than those of CXCR3-negative naive cells.

UMI-labeled 5' RACE yielded the TRB cDNA libraries. TCRdb re-called the 5' RACE reads; every CDR3 protein appears as one record, without DNA. The sample totals over 150,000 distinct CDR3 sequences; its top ten clones hold less than 0.55%. Input material: naive CXCR3+ CD8+ T cells from blood. Subset meaning: CD45RO-CCR7+CD27+CD95- naive CD8+ T cells expressing CXCR3 (TNR3+). Receptors were obtained from a human donor in good health. Some clones in this sample may be carry-over from other donors' samples.

The chain joins TRBV20-1 to TRBJ2-7. Germline values: CDR1 DFQATT, CDR2 SNEGSKA (reference sequence). The CDR3 spans 12 residues. CDR3: CSAKIGPYEQYF.

The V call is TRBV6-1, the J call TRBJ1-5. This CDR3 contains 14 residues. Germline CDR1 reads MNHNS; CDR2 reads SASEGT. CDR3 region: CASSELGSDQPQHF.

The chain has TRBV19 and TRBJ2-3; lacking DNA, the TRBD1 call made by TCRdb goes unchecked. This CDR3 spans 13 amino acids. Germline CDR1 and CDR2: LNHDA and SQIVND (reference sequence). The CDR3 protein is CASGGQGGDTQYF. The whole variable domain, filled in from reference TRBV19 and TRBJ2-3, reads DGGITQSPKYLFRKEGQNVTLSCEQNLNHDAMYWYRQDPGQGLRLIYYSQIVNDFQKGDIAEGYSVSREKKESFPLTVTSAQKNPTAFYLCASGGQGGDTQYFGPGTRLTVL.

This rearrangement joins TRBV7-8 to TRBJ2-1; as DNA is missing, the TRBD2 call by TCRdb cannot be tested. The CDR3 has 16 amino acids. CDR1 is SGHVS and CDR2 is FQNEAQ in the germline V gene. The CDR3: CASSFLAGVLHNEQFF.

The chain joins TRBV7-3 to TRBJ2-3; without DNA, the TCRdb call of TRBD1 cannot be checked. The CDR3 covers 13 residues. The germline gives CDR1 SGHTA, CDR2 FQGTGA. CDR3 sequence: CASSVTGADTQYF. The entire variable domain, with the rest obtained from reference TRBV7-3 and TRBJ2-3, is as follows: GAGVSQTPSNKVTEKGKYVELRCDPISGHTALYWYRQSLGQGPEFLIYFQGTGAADDSGLPNDRFFAVRPEGSVSTLKIQRTERGDSAVYLCASSVTGADTQYFGPGTRLTVL.

The chain links TRBV27 to TRBJ1-5; there is no DNA to check the TCRdb D call of TRBD1. The CDR3 totals 14 residues. In germline, CDR1 is MNHEY, CDR2 SMNVEV (reference sequence). CDR3 in amino acids: CASGNRGSNQPQHF.

V gene TRBV5-1 combines with J gene TRBJ2-7; TCRdb's D call of TRBD1 is untestable without DNA. This CDR3 has 15 residues. Looked up from germline, CDR1 is SGHRS and CDR2 is YFSETQ. The CDR3 sequence is CASSLGAGRYYEQYF. Looking up the rest from reference TRBV5-1 and TRBJ2-7 gives the full variable domain: KAGVTQTPRYLIKTRGQQVTLSCSPISGHRSVSWYQQTPGQGLQFLFEYFSETQRNKGNFPGRFSGRQFSNSRSEMNVSTLELGDSALYLCASSLGAGRYYEQYFGPGTRLTVT.

The J gene is TRBJ1-1, the V gene TRBV4-1; TCRdb returns TRBD1, unconfirmable since there is no DNA. Germline assignment: CDR1 MGHRA and CDR2 YSYEKL. This CDR3 is built from 13 residues. This CDR3 is CASRDRTNTEAFF.

The J gene is TRBJ2-1, the V gene TRBV29-1; TCRdb's D call of TRBD1 is untestable without DNA. Germline CDR1 SQVTM, CDR2 ANQGSEA. This CDR3 is built from 16 residues. CDR3 loop: CSAEPGGQRSYNEQFF.

V and J are TRBV19 and TRBJ2-5. The CDR3 runs to 13 residues. Germline CDR1 reads LNHDA; CDR2 reads SQIVND (reference sequence). CDR3 region: CASSMDGQETQYF.

The CDR3 sequence is CASRGQGLAAQYF. The chain uses TRBV7-2 and TRBJ2-5; there is no DNA to check the TCRdb D call of TRBD1. CDR3 length: 13 residues. CDR1 is SGHTA, CDR2 FQGNSA, per germline.

The chain links TRBV7-9 to TRBJ1-2; with no DNA, the TCRdb D assignment of TRBD1 cannot be verified. The CDR3 extends over 11 amino acids. The germline gives CDR1 SEHNR, CDR2 FQNEAQ (reference sequence). The CDR3 reads CATPSSDGYTF.

This CDR3 reads CAISETGTGHEQYF. The rearrangement uses TRBV10-3 and TRBJ2-7; TCRdb's D gene call, TRBD1, goes unchecked for lack of DNA. Germline assignment: CDR1 ENHRY and CDR2 SYGVKD. The length of the CDR3 is 14 residues.

This chain links TRBV2 with TRBJ2-7. The germline gives CDR1 SNHLY, CDR2 FYNNEI. The length of the CDR3 is 15 residues. The CDR3 sequence is CASRGGRSPSYEQYF.

This sequence joins TRBV7-8 and TRBJ2-1. This CDR3 region has 14 residues. Germline V gene data show CDR1 as SGHVS and CDR2 as FQNEAQ. CDR3 protein: CASSLGYSGNEQFF. The whole variable domain, filled in from reference TRBV7-8 and TRBJ2-1, reads GAGVSQSPRYKVAKRGQDVALRCDPISGHVSLFWYQQALGQGPEFLTYFQNEAQLDKSGLPSDRFFAERPEGSVSTLKIQRTQQEDSAVYLCASSLGYSGNEQFFGPGTRLTVL.

This chain links TRBV7-9 with TRBJ2-1; TCRdb's D gene call, TRBD1, goes unchecked for lack of DNA. Germline lookup yields CDR1 SEHNR and CDR2 FQNEAQ (reference sequence). CDR3 length: 14 residues. CDR3 residues: CASSSTSGGTQQFF.

CDR3: CASSPPGSAYNEQFF. The V call is TRBV7-9, the J call TRBJ2-1. From germline, CDR1 is SEHNR and CDR2 FQNEAQ (reference sequence). There are 15 residues in the CDR3.

The rearrangement uses TRBV4-1 and TRBJ2-3. Per germline, CDR1 MGHRA and CDR2 YSYEKL. CDR3 length equals 14 residues. The CDR3 sequence: CASSQDHRTDTQYF.

The chain has TRBV7-6 and TRBJ1-1; the D gene TCRdb calls, TRBD1, cannot be checked with no DNA. This CDR3 region has 16 residues. Looked up from germline, CDR1 is SGHVS and CDR2 is FNYEAQ. CDR3 in amino acids: CASSQVPGTMNTEAFF.

The CDR3 here is CSALSATSSYEQYF. This rearrangement joins TRBV29-1 to TRBJ2-7. The CDR3 is made up of 14 amino acids. CDR1 and CDR2 from the germline V gene are SQVTM and ANQGSEA.